Listed below are T cell receptor beta chains from one sample, sequenced in a study of PD-L1 blockade in urothelial cancer. The assay was immunoSEQ multiplex PCR, and TCRdb's table has in-frame clones only and misses some. The sample has roughly 120,000 clones, around 93% seen once. The starting material was PBMCs, obtained around atezolizumab (anti-PD-L1) treatment. These receptors were obtained from a man aged 60-69 years with urothelial cancer. CDR3s include the opening cysteine and the closing phenylalanine or tryptophan. The D gene is left open where the match is weak. Expanded clones get a size class; other rows say once, few or many, or leave the size out.

j_gene,d_gene,abundance,v_gene,CDR3nt,CDR3aa
TRBJ1-2,.,once,TRBV5-1,TGCGCCAGCAGTTGGCAGGGCGTCGGCTACACCTTC,CASSWQGVGYTF
TRBJ2-7,TRBD2,.,TRBV19,TGTGCCAGTAGTACTCCTAGCGGGACCTCCTACGAGCAGTACTTC,CASSTPSGTSYEQYF
TRBJ1-5,.,.,TRBV28,TGTGCCAGCAGTCTACTGACAGTAAATCAGCCCCAGCATTTT,CASSLLTVNQPQHF
TRBJ1-1,.,.,TRBV11-2,TGTGCCAGCAGCTTAAGCGGGGGTGGCCACTTTGAAGCTTTCTTT,CASSLSGGGHFEAFF
TRBJ2-7,.,once,TRBV4-3,TGCGCCAGCAGCCAAGATCTAACGGACAGCTACGAGCAGTACTTC,CASSQDLTDSYEQYF
TRBJ2-5,.,.,TRBV9,TGTGCCAGCAGCGTAGGTCGGGGACAAGAGACCCAGTACTTC,CASSVGRGQETQYF
TRBJ2-5,.,.,TRBV14,TGTGCCAGCAGCACATTAGGACAGCAAGAGACCCAGTACTTC,CASSTLGQQETQYF
TRBJ2-1,TRBD1,.,TRBV13,TGTGCCAGCAGCTCTGGTAGGGGGCAGTACAATGAGCAGTTCTTC,CASSSGRGQYNEQFF
TRBJ2-3,.,.,TRBV4-2,TGTGCCAGCAGCCAAGCCCAGGGGACAGATACGCAGTATTTT,CASSQAQGTDTQYF
TRBJ2-2,.,.,TRBV5-1,TGCGCCAGCAAGAAGGGCGACAGCACCGGGGAGCTGTTTTTT,CASKKGDSTGELFF
TRBJ2-7,.,once,TRBV7-9,TGTGCCAGCAGCTTAGAAGCCCCCGAGCAGTACTTC,CASSLEAPEQYF
TRBJ2-5,TRBD2,.,TRBV27,TGTGCCAGCAGCCTTTCTAGCGGGGGGGCTTTTGAGACCCAGTACTTC,CASSLSSGGAFETQYF
TRBJ2-5,TRBD2,.,TRBV7-2,TGTGCCAGCAGCTTAGTAGGAAGCGGTACTAGCGTGGAGACCCAGTACTTC,CASSLVGSGTSVETQYF
TRBJ2-7,.,.,TRBV10-1,TGCGCCAGCAGTCCGCACTTAAGCTCCTACGAGCAGTACTTC,CASSPHLSSYEQYF
TRBJ2-3,.,.,TRBV5-1,TGCGCCAGCAGCTTGGGAGGGACACAAAGTACAGATACGCAGTATTTT,CASSLGGTQSTDTQYF
TRBJ1-1,TRBD1,.,TRBV30,TGTGCCTGGAAGACAGGGTTGAACACTGAAGCTTTCTTT,CAWKTGLNTEAFF
TRBJ2-3,TRBD2,.,TRBV5-1,TGCGCCAGCAGCTCGACTAGCGGGAGGCCCACAGATACGCAGTATTTT,CASSSTSGRPTDTQYF
TRBJ2-1,.,.,TRBV7-9,TGTGCCAGCAGCTTTGGGGAGAGCGCAAGCAATGAGCAGTTCTTC,CASSFGESASNEQFF
TRBJ1-6,TRBD1,once,TRBV6-5,TGTGCCAGTCGGGGACAGGGGGGTTCACCCCTCCACTTT,CASRGQGGSPLHF
TRBJ2-7,.,.,TRBV6-6,TGTGCCAGCAGTCCCCGCACGGAGTACGAGCAGTACTTC,CASSPRTEYEQYF
TRBJ2-3,TRBD2,.,TRBV5-4,TGTGCCAGCAGCTCCCGTTGGACTAGCGGGAGAATGCTCACAGATACGCAGTATTTT,CASSSRWTSGRMLTDTQYF
TRBJ2-7,.,.,TRBV7-6,TGTGCCAGCAGCTTAGAGGACAGACCCTACGAGCAGTACTTC,CASSLEDRPYEQYF
TRBJ2-2,TRBD2,.,TRBV6-6,TGTGCGGGGGCTGCTAGCGGGACCCCTAACACCGGGGAGCTGTTTTTT,CAGAASGTPNTGELFF
TRBJ1-2,.,once,TRBV30,TGTGCCTGGAGATTGGGCCGCGGCTACACCTTC,CAWRLGRGYTF
TRBJ2-2,.,.,TRBV4-3,TGCGCCAGCAGCCCCAACCTAAGGAGCACCGGGGAGCTGTTTTTT,CASSPNLRSTGELFF
TRBJ1-6,TRBD1,few,TRBV7-3,TGTGCCAGCAGCTTCCGGGACAGGGTGAATTCACCCCTCCACTTT,CASSFRDRVNSPLHF